This TCR beta chain comes out of a study of blood T cell repertoires in COVID-19. Germline loops: CDR1 SGHKS, CDR2 YYEKEE (reference sequence). The CDR3 has 13 residues. Trimming left V 4 bases short and J 1 base short, with 9 bases between. Sequencing used immunoSEQ multiplex PCR; TCRdb keeps in-frame clones, though not all of them. The sample has approximately 210,000 clones, around four fifths seen once. The chain has TRBV5-5 and TRBJ2-7; D is possibly TRBD2 (6 bases). The clonotype originates from a woman between 65 and 79 years old with active or convalescent COVID-19. The specimen sequenced was peripheral blood. CDR3 in amino acids: CASSAGGSYEQYF. In nucleotides, the CDR3 is TGTGCCAGCAGCGCCGGGGGTTCCTACGAGCAGTACTTC.